Listed here are 20 T cell receptor beta chains from one sample, sequenced in a study of cytomegalovirus exposure and HLA in healthy donors. Both 60 Vbeta primers and 13 Jbeta primers went into the PCR. Produced via immunoSEQ multiplex PCR; TCRdb's table is partial and in-frame only. This table holds 130,000 to 150,000 clones, approximately 80% found once. Source material: PBMCs. The receptors originated from a woman aged 45-65 years in good health and CMV-seronegative.

Comment on this clone: The junction departs from the called germline gene at one end, perhaps through a read error. The chain uses TRBV5-5 and TRBJ1-6, with a weak D call TRBD1 (5 bases). Germline values: CDR1 SGHKS, CDR2 YYEKEE (reference sequence). The CDR3 has 13 residues. In DNA form, the CDR3 reads TGCGCCAGCAGCTACAGGAATAATTCACCCCTCCACTTT. Translating gives CASSYRNNSPLHF.

The J gene is TRBJ2-5, the V gene TRBV10-3, with D perhaps matching TRBD2 (6 bases). The CDR3 is 14 amino acids. V was clipped by 2 bases and J by 2 bases, with 9 bases between them. Germline values: CDR1 ENHRY, CDR2 SYGVKD. This chain's CDR3 is CAISENRGQETQYF. CDR3 bases: TGTGCCATCAGTGAGAACCGGGGGCAAGAGACCCAGTACTTC.

In its sample, this clone was seen once. V is TRBV15 and J is TRBJ2-3; TRBD2 matches 13 bases. The CDR3 is 19 amino acids. Per germline, CDR1 LNHNV and CDR2 YYDKDF (reference sequence). V dropped 0 bases and J dropped 6; count of bases not matched to a gene: 12. The CDR3 region has the DNA TGTGCCACCAGCAGAGATCCCCGAGGAACTAGCGGGGGGGCCGATACGCAGTATTTT. It encodes CATSRDPRGTSGGADTQYF.

The chain links TRBV5-6 to TRBJ1-4; possibly TRBD1 for D (5 bases). Trimming took 2 bases from V and 4 from J, leaving 9 bases between them. This CDR3 spans 14 amino acids. Germline values: CDR1 SGHDT, CDR2 YYEEEE. CDR3 DNA: TGTGCCAGCAGCTTCACGGGGGGTAATGAAAAACTGTTTTTT. Translating it yields CASSFTGGNEKLFF. The full variable domain, its missing parts supplied by reference TRBV5-6 and TRBJ1-4, is DAGVTQSPTHLIKTRGQQVTLRCSPKSGHDTVSWYQQALGQGPQFIFQYYEEEERQRGNFPDRFSGHQFPNYSSELNVNALLLGDSALYLCASSFTGGNEKLFFGSGTQLSVL.

This chain uses TRBV6-1 with TRBJ2-7; 10 bases line up with TRBD1. V dropped 8 bases and J dropped 7; count of bases not matched to a gene: 11. Per the germline V gene, CDR1 is MNHNS and CDR2 is SASEGT. The CDR3 is 14 residues long. The DNA for the CDR3 is TGTGCCAGCGTGGGGGACAGGGGAGGGGGTGAGCAGTACTTC. It is translated as CASVGDRGGGEQYF.

V is TRBV19 and J is TRBJ2-7; D possibly corresponds to TRBD2 (6 bases). Germline CDR1 reads LNHDA; CDR2 reads SQIVND (reference sequence). V shed 5 bases and J shed 4 bases, with 12 bases lying between them. The CDR3 spans 13 residues. In DNA form, the CDR3 reads TGTGCCAGTAGTGCGGGACCGACGTACGAGCAGTACTTC. Its protein is CASSAGPTYEQYF.

The chain links TRBV7-9 to TRBJ1-6, with 9 positions matching TRBD1. V dropped 1 base and J dropped 8; count of bases not matched to a gene: 3. Germline CDR1 and CDR2: SEHNR and FQNEAQ (reference sequence). CDR3 length equals 15 residues. The CDR3 loop is CASSLVQGAHSPLHF. The CDR3 coding sequence is TGTGCCAGCAGCTTAGTACAGGGGGCTCATTCACCCCTCCACTTT.

The V gene is TRBV15, the J gene TRBJ1-4, with TRBD1 as a possible D gene (5 bases). From germline, CDR1 is LNHNV and CDR2 YYDKDF (reference sequence). Trimming took 0 bases from V and 5 from J, leaving 10 bases between them. The CDR3 is 15 amino acids. In nucleotides, the CDR3 is TGTGCCACCAGCAGAGATCCCGCAGGGAATGAAAAACTGTTTTTT. As protein: CATSRDPAGNEKLFF. Combining the CDR3 with reference TRBV15 and TRBJ1-4 gives the whole variable domain DAMVIQNPRYQVTQFGKPVTLSCSQTLNHNVMYWYQQKSSQAPKLLFHYYDKDFNNEADTPDNFQSRRPNTSFCFLDIRSPGLGDTAMYLCATSRDPAGNEKLFFGSGTQLSVL.

The genes are TRBV4-2 and TRBJ2-1, with D perhaps TRBD2 (5 bases). This CDR3 comprises 14 residues. With 0 bases removed from V and 7 bases from J, the gap between germline ends came to 10 bases. From germline, CDR1 is LGHNA and CDR2 YNFKEQ. The CDR3 DNA reads as TGTGCCAGCAGCCAAGAGCGACTATCAAATGAGCAGTTCTTC. Residues: CASSQERLSNEQFF.

This rearrangement joins TRBV4-3 to TRBJ1-4, with a weak D call TRBD1 (6 bases). CDR3 size: 15 residues. Germline CDR1 LGHNA, CDR2 YSLEER. Trimming pared 3 bases from V and 6 bases from J, leaving 14 bases between. The CDR3 DNA follows: TGCGCCAGCAGCCAGACTCCAGGGGCGGATGAAAAACTGTTTTTT. This sequence encodes CASSQTPGADEKLFF.

The chain recombines TRBV5-8 with TRBJ2-7; TRBD2 matches 14 bases. Germline lookup yields CDR1 SGHTS and CDR2 YDEGEE. The CDR3 is 16 residues long. Unmatched junction bases numbered 12, after V lost 6 bases and J lost 7 bases. The CDR3 region is CASILRGLAGAGEQYF. The CDR3, as DNA: TGTGCCAGCATCCTCCGGGGACTAGCGGGGGCGGGAGAGCAGTACTTC.

About this clone itself: The junction departs from germline at one end; a sequencing error may be responsible. The chain carries TRBV7-7 and TRBJ2-2; TRBD1 agrees at 8 bases. This CDR3 is 15 amino acids long. The germline V gene encodes CDR1 SSHAT and CDR2 FNYEAQ (reference sequence). This chain's CDR3 is CASSLSGTGTGELFF. In DNA form, the CDR3 reads TGTGCTAGCAGCTTATCGGGGACAGGAACCGGGGAGCTGTTTTTT.

CDR3 loop: CASSPRQILGYTF. The CDR3 nucleotides are TGTGCCAGCAGCCCGAGACAGATCCTTGGCTACACCTTC. The J gene is TRBJ1-2, the V gene TRBV2; D is possibly TRBD1 (5 bases). V lost 6 bases and J lost 7, with 15 bases in between. Germline CDR1 is SNHLY and CDR2 is FYNNEI. The CDR3 runs 13 residues.

In this sample, this clone turned up a few times. This chain uses TRBV18 with TRBJ2-6; no clear D gene. Trimming cost V 7 bases and J 0 bases, with 10 bases left between them. This CDR3 has 15 residues. Germline V lookup: CDR1 KGHSH, CDR2 LQKENI. CDR3 region: CASFDRSSGANVLTF. CDR3 nucleotide sequence: TGTGCCAGCTTTGATCGGAGCTCTGGGGCCAACGTCCTGACTTTC.

This sequence joins TRBV28 and TRBJ1-2; no clear D gene. The V gene's germline CDR1 is MDHEN and CDR2 SYDVKM. CDR3 length equals 12 residues. V dropped 6 bases and J dropped 0 bases, with 5 bases sitting between them. The CDR3 spells CASRSANYGYTF. Written as DNA, the CDR3 is TGTGCCAGCAGATCAGCTAACTATGGCTACACCTTC.

This clone was counted only a few times. The chain employs TRBV10-3 and TRBJ1-1; D unresolved. CDR3 length: 15 residues. The V gene's germline CDR1 is ENHRY and CDR2 SYGVKD. Between the trimmed V and J ends, which lost 2 bases and 1 base, there was a span of 11 bases. The CDR3 reads CAISENEAGNTEAFF. CDR3 bases: TGTGCCATCAGTGAGAACGAGGCCGGGAACACTGAAGCTTTCTTT.

V gene TRBV19 combines with J gene TRBJ2-1; weak D call: TRBD2 (6 bases). CDR3 length: 15 residues. The V gene's germline CDR1 is LNHDA and CDR2 SQIVND (reference sequence). Trimming cost V 1 base and J 2 bases, with 9 bases left between them. CDR3 DNA sequence: TGTGCCAGTAGTATAGCAGGGAGGACCTACAATGAGCAGTTCTTC. Translating it yields CASSIAGRTYNEQFF.

The chain links TRBV10-3 to TRBJ1-5, with D unresolved. V was shortened by 0 bases and J by 7 bases, with 13 bases between the two germline ends. The CDR3 has 15 amino acids. CDR1 is ENHRY and CDR2 is SYGVKD in the germline V gene. DNA of the CDR3: TGTGCCATCAGTGAGTCGAGGGCAGGAGAACAGCCCCAGCATTTT. Residues: CAISESRAGEQPQHF.

This clone was detected only once. J is TRBJ1-1 and V is TRBV2; no definite D call. V dropped 1 base and J dropped 4 bases, with 10 bases sitting between them. The CDR3 has 14 residues. From germline, CDR1 is SNHLY and CDR2 FYNNEI. The CDR3 DNA follows: TGTGCCAGCAGTGAAGAAGCGGTCCGCACTGAAGCTTTCTTT. This translates into CASSEEAVRTEAFF. Looking up the rest from reference TRBV2 and TRBJ1-1 gives the full variable domain: EPEVTQTPSHQVTQMGQEVILRCVPISNHLYFYWYRQILGQKVEFLVSFYNNEISEKSEIFDDQFSVERPDGSNFTLKIRSTKLEDSAMYFCASSEEAVRTEAFFGQGTRLTVV.

J is TRBJ1-5 and V is TRBV10-3; a possible D gene is TRBD1 (6 bases). Trimming shortened V by 8 bases and J by 3 bases, and 17 bases separated the two germline ends. Germline V gene sequence: CDR1 ENHRY, CDR2 SYGVKD. The CDR3 sequence is 15 residues long. The CDR3 loop is CAIRGSGQINQPQHF. In nucleotides, the CDR3 is TGTGCCATCCGGGGTTCTGGACAGATCAATCAGCCCCAGCATTTT.